This passage covers 22 T cell receptor beta chains from one sample sequenced in a study of regulatory T cells in long-lasting Graves disease. iRepertoire HTBI primers and Arm-PCR of CDR3 regions built TCR beta libraries. TCRdb re-analysed the multiplex PCR reads in MiXCR, keeping a single row per CDR3 protein. Of hundreds of thousands of distinct CDR3 sequences listed, about a sixth are singletons. Time point described: newly diagnosed GD, antithyroid drugs for less than 3 months. From PBMCs, RNA was extracted and then used to make the TCR library. In addition, the sample was reused for a study of T cells in Graves' hyperthyroidism and ophthalmopathy.

The source was peripheral blood mononuclear cells (PBMCs), collected at new diagnosis, from a patient treated with antithyroid drugs. The receptors derive from a man aged 35 to 55 with Graves disease.

The rearrangement uses TRBV7-2 and TRBJ1-1; D is uncertain. The V gene's germline CDR1 is SGHTA and CDR2 FQGNSA. The CDR3 covers 14 residues. The germline V and J ends were trimmed by 1 base and 10 bases, with 16 bases remaining between them. The CDR3 reads CASSLGHEFKAAFF. The CDR3 nucleotides are TGTGCCAGCAGCTTAGGACACGAATTCAAGGCAGCTTTCTTT. Complete variable domain (other parts from reference TRBV7-2 and TRBJ1-1): GAGVSQSPSNKVTEKGKDVELRCDPISGHTALYWYRQSLGQGLEFLIYFQGNSAPDKSGLPSDRFSAERTGGSVSTLTIQRTQQEDSAVYLCASSLGHEFKAAFFGQGTRLTVV.

This clonotype was picked up many times. The V and J genes are TRBV7-3 and TRBJ1-1; 11 bases align to TRBD1. Germline V lookup: CDR1 SGHTA, CDR2 FQGTGA. The CDR3 length is 18 residues. V dropped 3 bases and J dropped 0; count of bases not matched to a gene: 9. The CDR3 region has the DNA TGTGCCAGCAGCTTGGAGGACAGGGGGCTTGGAATGAACACTGAAGCTTTCTTT. Translation gives CASSLEDRGLGMNTEAFF.

This clonotype has only a few counts. The chain links TRBV6-7 to TRBJ1-1; D call uncertain. TRBV6-7 is an ORF, with its function uncertain. With 10 bases removed from V and 0 bases from J, the gap between germline ends came to 15 bases. This CDR3 spans 14 amino acids. CDR3 in DNA: TGTGCCACCTTTTATCGGCGAATGAACACTGAAGCTTTCTTT. This translates into CATFYRRMNTEAFF.

This clonotype was detected many times. The chain couples TRBV9 to TRBJ2-1; TRBD2 agrees at 7 bases. V was pared by 6 bases and J by 2 bases, with 14 bases of the junction left unmatched. Germline values: CDR1 SGDLS, CDR2 YYNGEE. The CDR3 has 17 residues. The CDR3 sequence: CASTRSGGDPAYNEQFF. DNA for the CDR3: TGTGCCAGCACCAGAAGTGGGGGGGACCCCGCCTACAATGAGCAGTTCTTC.

The gene calls are TRBV6-1 and TRBJ1-6, with D unresolved. V dropped 6 bases and J dropped 0 bases, with 15 bases sitting between them. Germline CDR1 MNHNS, CDR2 SASEGT. CDR3 length: 17 amino acids. The chain's CDR3 is CASRPGRRRSYNSPLHF. The CDR3 bases are TGTGCCAGCAGGCCTGGGCGACGCCGCTCCTATAATTCACCCCTCCACTTT.

V gene TRBV6-5 combines with J gene TRBJ1-5; D gene unclear. V lost 2 bases, J lost 5 bases, and 7 bases lay in between. The CDR3 is 13 amino acids. From germline, CDR1 is MNHEY and CDR2 SVGAGI. For the CDR3, the DNA is TGTGCCAGCAGTTACCGTCCGGATCAGCCCCAGCATTTT. Translated: CASSYRPDQPQHF.

At least ten counts were recorded for this clonotype. This chain connects TRBV2 to TRBJ1-4; unclear D gene. V was trimmed by 0 bases and J by 0 bases, leaving 5 bases between them. The germline V gene has CDR1 SNHLY and CDR2 FYNNEI. This CDR3 region has 15 residues. CDR3 sequence reads: CASSEAGTTNEKLFF. CDR3 in DNA: TGTGCCAGCAGTGAAGCCGGGACAACTAATGAAAAACTGTTTTTT.

This clonotype was picked up many times. This chain connects TRBV18 to TRBJ1-1; D unclear. V was pared by 4 bases and J by 2 bases, with 14 bases between. From germline, CDR1 is KGHSH and CDR2 LQKENI. CDR3 length: 15 amino acids. CDR3 nucleotide sequence: TGTGCCAGCTCACTCTCGCTACCTCCTAACACTGAAGCTTTCTTT. Translation gives CASSLSLPPNTEAFF.

This clonotype was counted ten times or more. The rearrangement joins TRBV28 to TRBJ1-3; D is possibly TRBD1 (6 bases). Germline loops: CDR1 MDHEN, CDR2 SYDVKM. The CDR3 spans 14 residues. The germline V and J ends were trimmed by 5 bases and 4 bases, with 12 bases remaining between them. CDR3 coding DNA: TGTGCCAGCAGTCCAACAGGGTTCGGAAACACCATATATTTT. It is translated as CASSPTGFGNTIYF.

This clonotype was observed at least ten times. V usage is TRBV6-2 or TRBV6-3 and J usage is TRBJ2-5, with D possibly matching TRBD2 (6 bases). The CDR3 length is 17 residues. The V gene lost 6 bases and the J gene lost 2 bases, with 22 bases spanning the gap. Germline lookup yields CDR1 MNHEY and CDR2 SVGEGT. The CDR3 spells CASRGGILSRAQETQYF. The CDR3 DNA reads as TGTGCCAGCAGGGGGGGAATTTTGTCGCGAGCACAAGAGACCCAGTACTTC.

For the CDR3, the DNA is TGTGCCAGCAGTTTATCTAGGGGGGGGGGACTAGTATACAATGAGCAGTTCTTC. Its translation is CASSLSRGGGLVYNEQFF. The chain combines TRBV28 with TRBJ2-1; the match to TRBD2 covers 8 bases. The ends lost 1 base at V and 4 bases at J; junction bases unmatched: 12. Germline CDR1 and CDR2: MDHEN and SYDVKM. The CDR3 has 18 residues.

V and J are TRBV5-1 and TRBJ2-6; tentative D call: TRBD1 (6 bases). The CDR3 totals 17 residues. In germline, CDR1 is SGHRS, CDR2 YFSETQ. With 2 bases removed from V and 2 bases from J, the gap between germline ends came to 14 bases. CDR3 bases: TGCGCCAGCAGCTTAAGGGGGAGTTTGGCTGGGGCCAACGTCCTGACTTTC. Encoded protein: CASSLRGSLAGANVLTF.

In its sample, this clonotype was seen many times. The rearrangement links TRBV6-1 to TRBJ2-5, with TRBD1 identical over 7 bases. V lost 6 bases and J lost 5; bases outside the gene matches: 6. The length of the CDR3 is 13 residues. Per germline, CDR1 MNHNS and CDR2 SASEGT. CDR3 bases: TGTGCCAGCAGAGACAGGGATCGGGAGACCCAGTACTTC. Its protein is CASRDRDRETQYF.

The V and J genes are TRBV7-9 and TRBJ2-3, with 10 bases aligning to TRBD2. Trimming at V came to 3 bases and at J to 7 bases, leaving 4 bases not matched to a gene. The CDR3 loop spans 14 amino acids. Per the germline V gene, CDR1 is SEHNR and CDR2 is FQNEAQ (reference sequence). The chain's CDR3 is CASSFIAGGNTQYF. The CDR3 nucleotides are TGTGCCAGCAGCTTTATAGCGGGGGGCAATACGCAGTATTTT.

About this clonotype: A single base is all that separates this from a far larger clone, so a read error is likely. The chain employs TRBV2 and TRBJ2-1, with D possibly being TRBD1 (5 bases). The CDR3 totals 14 residues. The ends were cut back, 1 base at V and 10 bases at J, with 14 bases in the middle. In germline, CDR1 is SNHLY, CDR2 FYNNEI. The DNA for the CDR3 is TGTGCCAGCAGTGAAGACCCCAGGGAATACGAGCAGTTCTTC. Residues: CASSEDPREYEQFF.

This chain connects TRBV2 to TRBJ2-7; 9 bases are shared with TRBD1. This CDR3 spans 15 amino acids. Trimming removed 6 bases from V and 4 bases from J; junction bases left unmatched: 10. In germline, CDR1 is SNHLY, CDR2 FYNNEI. The CDR3 DNA sequence: TGTGCCAGCAGCTTAGTTGGACAGGGGAAATACGAGCAGTACTTC. It codes for CASSLVGQGKYEQYF.

Many counts were recorded for this clonotype. The chain is built from TRBV6-1 and TRBJ2-7; unclear D gene. This CDR3 contains 13 residues. Trimming cost V 4 bases and J 4 bases, with 11 bases left between them. Germline CDR1 reads MNHNS; CDR2 reads SASEGT. The CDR3, as DNA: TGTGCCAGCAGTGCCGGACGTCTGTACGAGCAGTACTTC. Translated: CASSAGRLYEQYF.

This clonotype turned up a few times. This sequence joins TRBV5-1 and TRBJ1-3, with D perhaps matching TRBD1 (6 bases). The germline CDR1 and CDR2 sequences are SGHRS and YFSETQ. V was cut by 2 bases and J by 0 bases, with 12 bases left in between. There are 16 residues in the CDR3. CDR3 residues: CASSLSGAPSGNTIYF. The CDR3 nucleotides are TGCGCCAGCAGCTTATCAGGGGCCCCCTCTGGAAACACCATATATTTT.

Note on this clonotype: A much larger clone lies a single base off, so this may be a read error. As the CDR3 is not closed by the conserved phenylalanine or tryptophan, this likely results from a read error. Because the CDR3's place on the DNA is in doubt, the DNA is left out and the CDR3 is given as listed by TCRdb. The genes are TRBV6-5 and TRBJ1-1; the listed D gene, TRBD1, was not tested against the DNA. Germline V gene lookup returns CDR1 MNHEY and CDR2 SVGAGI. The length of the CDR3 is 14 amino acids, counting both ends. CDR3 sequence: CASSYVGLGGAPFL.

This clonotype was seen a few times. The chain combines TRBV12-3 or TRBV12-4 with TRBJ2-1; 8 bases are shared with TRBD1. CDR3 length: 15 residues. After removal of 7 bases from V and 3 bases from J, the junction contained 8 bases not matched to a gene. The CDR3 DNA is TGTGCCAGCACTCCCAGCAGGGGGCTCTACAATGAGCAGTTCTTC. Encoded protein: CASTPSRGLYNEQFF.

This clonotype came up a few times. V usage is TRBV7-3 and J usage is TRBJ2-2, with 9 bases aligning to TRBD2. Unmatched junction bases numbered 11, after V lost 4 bases and J lost 2 bases. This CDR3 is built from 18 residues. Germline values: CDR1 SGHTA, CDR2 FQGTGA. The CDR3 region has the DNA TGTGCCAGCAGCTCCCTCGCGGGGGGGCCTATAAACACCGGGGAGCTGTTTTTT. It is translated as CASSSLAGGPINTGELFF.

Note on this clonotype: A read error may be the cause here, since a much bigger clone is one base away. The V and J genes are TRBV18 and TRBJ2-7; 9 bases fit TRBD1. The CDR3 is 15 residues long. Per germline, CDR1 KGHSH and CDR2 LQKENI. CDR3 in amino acids: CPNSQGQGQLYEQYF. CDR3 coding DNA: TGTCCCAACTCTCAGGGACAGGGCCAACTCTACGAGCAGTACTTC.